Listed here are 8 T cell receptor beta chains from one sample, sequenced in a study of T-cell reconstitution after alpha-beta-depleted transplantation in children. Their target antigens are unknown. Unique molecular identifiers were incorporated during preparation of the TCRbeta library. TCRdb reprocessed the PCR reads with MiXCR, giving one entry per CDR3 protein. The profile covers hundreds of thousands of distinct CDR3 sequences, with 7.5% to 9% appearing a single time and 9.1% taken by the ten largest. Points from the study as a whole: Counts and diversity of T cells one year after transplant came mostly from newly produced T cells.

This specimen was peripheral blood, taken 360 days after TCRalphabeta/CD19-depleted stem cell transplant. The receptors stem from a female patient under 10 years old who had a stem cell transplant for Fanconi anemia, so the T cells may come from the graft donor.

Many counts were recorded for this clonotype. V is TRBV20-1 and J is TRBJ1-2; D gene ambiguous. Germline V gene sequence: CDR1 DFQATT, CDR2 SNEGSKA (reference sequence). The CDR3 sequence is 12 residues long. Trimming stripped 1 base from V and 5 bases from J, with 8 bases between. The CDR3 DNA reads as TGCAGTGCTAGAGCAGCAAAATATGGCTACACCTTC. It specifies CSARAAKYGYTF.

This clonotype was seen a handful of times. DNA of the CDR3: TGTGCCAGTAGTAGCCAAGGGGTGGGGCGGTCCTCCTACAATGAGCAGTTCTTC. Its translation: CASSSQGVGRSSYNEQFF. The rearrangement uses TRBV19 and TRBJ2-1, with D perhaps TRBD1 (5 bases). Germline V gene sequence: CDR1 LNHDA, CDR2 SQIVND (reference sequence). V lost 4 bases to trimming and J lost 0 bases, with 19 bases between them. This CDR3 is built from 18 residues.

The chain carries TRBV28 and TRBJ2-7; 11 bases align to TRBD2. Germline values: CDR1 MDHEN, CDR2 SYDVKM. V lost 2 bases to trimming and J lost 6 bases; unmatched junction nucleotides: 12. The CDR3 sequence is 17 residues long. The CDR3 DNA reads TGTGCCAGCAGTTTAGCGCTAGCGGGGGGCAATCTTGGCGAGCAGTACTTC. It is translated as CASSLALAGGNLGEQYF.

There are a few counts of this clonotype. This chain uses TRBV4-1 with TRBJ2-2; 10 bases fit TRBD2. This CDR3 region has 16 residues. The germline gives CDR1 MGHRA, CDR2 YSYEKL. V lost 1 base to trimming and J lost 8 bases; unmatched junction nucleotides: 7. CDR3 bases: TGCGCCAGCAGCCAAGTGGCTAGCGGGGGAACGGGGGAGCTGTTTTTT. It translates to CASSQVASGGTGELFF.

This clonotype was detected ten times or more. The V call is TRBV28, the J call TRBJ2-5; no clear D gene. The CDR3 runs 13 residues. Germline V gene sequence: CDR1 MDHEN, CDR2 SYDVKM. The V end lost 3 bases, the J end lost 1 base, and 6 bases lay between the germline ends. In nucleotides, the CDR3 is TGTGCCAGCAGTTTGCTGGCCCAAGAGACCCAGTACTTC. Its protein product is CASSLLAQETQYF.

This clonotype was found many times. V gene TRBV7-2 combines with J gene TRBJ2-2; 12 nucleotides match TRBD2. The CDR3 spans 16 residues. Germline V CDR1 and CDR2: SGHTA, FQGNSA. Unmatched junction bases numbered 7, after V lost 5 bases and J lost 6 bases. The CDR3 nucleotides read TGTGCCAGCAGCCTCAACCTAGCGGGGGGGCCCGGGGAGCTGTTTTTT. Its protein product is CASSLNLAGGPGELFF.

The table lists this clonotype with many counts. CDR3 amino acids: CSAGKTSGRSGDTQYF. The DNA of the CDR3 is TGCAGTGCAGGAAAGACTAGCGGGAGAAGTGGGGATACGCAGTATTTT. The chain links TRBV20-1 to TRBJ2-3, with 12 bases lining up with TRBD2. Germline V CDR1 and CDR2: DFQATT, SNEGSKA (reference sequence). The CDR3 extends over 16 amino acids. V shed 6 bases, J shed 6 bases, and the junction held 13 bases outside the gene matches.

This clonotype has at least ten counts. The chain has TRBV5-1 and TRBJ2-1; the D gene could be TRBD1 or TRBD2 (5 bases each). V lost 4 bases and J 6 bases, leaving 14 bases between the germline ends. The germline V gene has CDR1 SGHRS and CDR2 YFSETQ. The CDR3 spans 14 residues. CDR3 sequence reads: CASSPTGTANEQFF. CDR3 nucleotides: TGCGCCAGCAGCCCGACCGGGACGGCCAATGAGCAGTTCTTC.